This TCR beta chain was sequenced in a study of identical twins. Study observations and caveats: A lower insertion count was a feature of abundant cord blood beta clonotypes, with no such feature in memory repertoires.

Germline lookup yields CDR1 SEHNR and CDR2 FQNEAQ (reference sequence). The ends lost 5 bases at V and 5 bases at J; junction bases unmatched: 6. This CDR3 is built from 15 residues. As for this clonotype: Its antigen is not identified.

MiXCR, run by TCRdb on the 5' RACE reads, gives a single entry per CDR3 protein. The table shows about 700,000 distinct CDR3 sequences, with about 9.4% occurring only once. These data were likewise used in another study, on yellow fever vaccine responses in identical twins.

The rearrangement links TRBV7-9 to TRBJ2-2; the match to TRBD1 covers 9 bases. The sequence came from a woman between 18 and 29 years old in good health. Sequenced sample: PBMCs. Here the CDR3 DNA reads TGTGCCAGCAGCGCCGGGACAGGGAGAACCGGGGAGCTGTTTTTT. This codes for CASSAGTGRTGELFF.